The sequence of this T cell receptor beta chain was determined in a study of T cells in Graves' hyperthyroidism and ophthalmopathy. This clonotype was seen repeatedly, ten times or more. Per the germline V gene, CDR1 is KGHDR and CDR2 is SFDVKD. The ends were cut back, 5 bases at V and 5 bases at J, with 11 bases in the middle. The CDR3 consists of 13 residues. TCR beta CDR3 regions were amplified from RNA transcripts. The HTBI set primed first-round TCR CDR3 RT-PCR. TCRdb redid the calling of the multiplex PCR reads with MiXCR, one entry per CDR3 protein. The table records about 350,000 distinct CDR3 sequences, about a sixth of them present only once.

Sequenced sample: blood. The gene calls are TRBV24-1 and TRBJ1-1; tentative D call: TRBD1 (6 bases). The receptor's source is a woman in her forties with Graves' ophthalmopathy. The CDR3 DNA is TGTGCCACCAGTGCCGGGGGCCGGACTGAAGCTTTCTTT. This sequence encodes CATSAGGRTEAFF.